This T cell receptor (beta chain) was captured by sequencing in a study of T cell repertoires in cytomegalovirus infection. TCRdb redid the calling of the reads with MiXCR, one entry per CDR3 protein. The sample lists around 430,000 distinct CDR3 sequences, about two fifths seen once, with about two fifths in the top ten. This clonotype has at least ten counts. Its specificity is unknown. This CDR3 comprises 15 residues. V shed 5 bases, J shed 0 bases, and the junction held 6 bases outside the gene matches. The V gene's germline CDR1 is SGHTA and CDR2 FQGNSA. This chain uses TRBV7-2 with TRBJ2-7; 8 bases are a match to TRBD1. Material: cultured PBMCs, obtained from culture after CMV antigen stimulation. This TCR came from a human donor in good health (CMV status not recorded). Some clones in this sample may be carry-over from other donors' samples. CDR3 loop: CASSIGTGPSYEQYF. For the CDR3, the DNA is TGTGCCAGCAGCATAGGGACAGGCCCCTCCTACGAGCAGTACTTC.